The clone carrying this T cell receptor beta chain was recorded a few times. Treatment given: preoperative locoregional IRX-2 cytokine immunotherapy. Patients received preoperative, locoregional IRX-2 cytokine immunotherapy in a phase Ib study. Produced via immunoSEQ multiplex PCR; TCRdb's table is partial and in-frame only. The table includes about 32,000 clones, 80% to 85% detected once. The source of the sample is a study of preoperative IRX-2 immunotherapy in early breast cancer. The V gene's germline CDR1 is SGHNT and CDR2 YENEEA. J gave up 8 bases and V 5 bases, and 9 bases lay outside the gene matches. The CDR3 has 15 amino acids.

The source was lymph node tissue, collected from a patient treated with IRX-2 immunotherapy. The TCR was taken from a human donor with breast cancer. The chain couples TRBV11-3 to TRBJ1-6, with 7 bases aligning to TRBD1. For the CDR3, the DNA is TGTGCCAGCAGCGTCACCTGGGGACAGCATTCACCCCTCCACTTT. It is translated as CASSVTWGQHSPLHF.